The T cell receptor (beta chain) under discussion was sequenced for a study of blood T cell repertoires in COVID-19. In the study overall: Italy, Spain and the United States were the sources of the convalescent and acute COVID-19 samples. The cDNA or gDNA used as material had been derived from T cells, B-cell-depleted T cells, or PBMCs.

In the study's own analysis: Reference gene primer amplification gave nucleated cell count estimates. Some clones are missing from TCRdb's copy, which holds only in-frame ones; the method was immunoSEQ multiplex PCR. The V and J calls and clone size were taken over from that table, and D and trimming were inferred from the DNA. The profile shows a few hundred thousand clones, 84% of them singletons. The V gene's germline CDR1 is MNHEY and CDR2 SVGAGI. The CDR3 spans 15 residues. J gave up 8 bases and V 0 bases, and 4 bases lay outside the gene matches. Sequences were obtained from peripheral blood. The sequence was obtained from a middle-aged woman who had recovered from COVID-19. The V and J genes are TRBV6-5 and TRBJ1-6, with 7 bases fitting TRBD1. CDR3: CASSYSRGGYSPLHF. Written as DNA, the CDR3 is TGTGCCAGCAGTTACTCGAGAGGGGGCTATTCACCCCTCCACTTT.